Here is one TCR beta chain with its context. Its antigen is as yet unknown. This record belongs to a study of T cells after yellow fever vaccination. About the research overall: Preparation used SMART-Seq v4 Ultra Low Input for the low-cell-number fractions. The study's findings and limits: Most primary-vaccination clones reappeared after the booster (about 95% CD4, roughly 88% CD8). Though it reached lower strength, the secondary response hit its peak faster, day 5 versus 15.

The CDR3 has 12 amino acids. In germline, CDR1 is GTSNPN, CDR2 SVGIG (reference sequence). V shed 4 bases and J shed 6 bases, with 12 bases lying between them. In making TCR cDNA, 5'RACE template switching added a universal primer site and UMIs to it. TCRdb independently ran MiXCR on the 5' RACE reads; one entry per CDR3 protein. Of about 170,000 distinct CDR3 sequences detected, 8% to 13% appear once; the ten largest clones hold less than 40%. This receptor was identified in a man between 18 and 35 years old who received the YFV17D yellow fever vaccine. The specimen was CD8+ T cells sorted from PBMCs, collected 15 days after the yellow fever booster vaccination. The chain carries TRBV30 and TRBJ1-2, with D possibly matching TRBD1 (6 bases). The CDR3 here is CAWTGDSNGYTF. For the CDR3, the DNA is TGTGCCTGGACAGGGGATTCAAATGGCTACACCTTC.